These 18 T cell receptor beta chains were all obtained from the same sample, sequenced in a study of CD8 T cells in Susac syndrome. With random hexamers, reverse transcription was performed on about 0.45 to 1 ug of RNA. Each CDR3 protein gets one entry after TCRdb re-called the immunoSEQ multiplex PCR reads with MiXCR. Seen here are some 400,000 distinct CDR3 sequences, roughly 85% observed once, and the top ten hold approximately 0.12%. The sequenced sample was CD8+ T cells from PBMCs. Receptor source: a human donor with multiple sclerosis.

This chain joins TRBV27 and TRBJ2-7; 7 bases match TRBD2. Germline V lookup: CDR1 MNHEY, CDR2 SMNVEV (reference sequence). CDR3 size: 17 residues. Germline trimming cut 3 bases from V and 1 base from J; bases unmatched to any gene: 12. The CDR3 loop reads CASSFISGREMSYEQYF. DNA of the CDR3: TGTGCCAGCAGTTTTATCTCAGGGCGGGAGATGTCCTACGAGCAGTACTTC.

This chain joins TRBV27 and TRBJ2-1, with D unresolved. Looked up from germline, CDR1 is MNHEY and CDR2 is SMNVEV (reference sequence). This CDR3 spans 11 amino acids. V was trimmed by 2 bases and J by 10 bases, leaving 6 bases between them. CDR3 loop: CASSLGWEQFF. The CDR3 DNA follows: TGTGCCAGCAGTTTAGGGTGGGAGCAGTTCTTC.

The rearrangement joins TRBV12-3 or TRBV12-4 to TRBJ2-3; either TRBD1 or TRBD2 may supply D (5 bases each). V dropped 2 bases and J dropped 6 bases, with 12 bases sitting between them. This CDR3 is built from 14 residues. The CDR3 DNA is TGTGCCAGCAGTTTAACGGGACCCCTGGATACGCAGTATTTT. This sequence encodes CASSLTGPLDTQYF.

V is TRBV28 and J is TRBJ2-1, with a weak D call TRBD2 (6 bases). CDR1 is MDHEN and CDR2 is SYDVKM in the germline V gene. Deletions cut 6 bases from V and 2 bases from J, with 14 bases between. The CDR3 extends over 15 amino acids. The CDR3 bases are TGTGCCAGCAGCTATAGCGGCGGCACCTACAATGAGCAGTTCTTC. It is translated as CASSYSGGTYNEQFF.

The CDR3 spells CASSLVAGQYEQFF. DNA of the CDR3: TGTGCCAGCAGCTTGGTGGCGGGGCAGTATGAGCAGTTCTTC. V gene TRBV5-5 combines with J gene TRBJ2-1, with D perhaps matching TRBD2 (6 bases). With 0 bases removed from V and 8 bases from J, the gap between germline ends came to 12 bases. CDR3 length: 14 residues. The germline V gene has CDR1 SGHKS and CDR2 YYEKEE (reference sequence).

The genes are TRBV11-2 and TRBJ1-1; D is unclear. The V end was cut by 6 bases, the J end by 1 base, with 12 bases between. Germline CDR1 is SGHAT and CDR2 is FQNNGV. The CDR3 is made up of 14 amino acids. CDR3 sequence (DNA): TGTGCCAGCAGTTATCCGCTGGGGAACACTGAAGCTTTCTTT. The encoded protein is CASSYPLGNTEAFF.

The chain joins TRBV18 to TRBJ1-2; D gene ambiguous. This CDR3 spans 14 amino acids. The V end lost 4 bases, the J end lost 4 bases, and 13 bases lay between the germline ends. The germline V gene encodes CDR1 KGHSH and CDR2 LQKENI. CDR3 in DNA: TGTGCCAGCTCACTACCAGACGGGCTCTATGGCTACACCTTC. Its protein product is CASSLPDGLYGYTF. The variable domain in full, completed from reference TRBV18 and TRBJ1-2, reads NAGVMQNPRHLVRRRGQEARLRCSPMKGHSHVYWYRQLPEEGLKFMVYLQKENIIDESGMPKERFSAEFPKEGPSILRIQQVVRGDSAAYFCASSLPDGLYGYTFGSGTRLTVV.

This clonotype was seen only a few times. The rearrangement joins TRBV19 to TRBJ1-4, with 7 bases identical to TRBD1. The CDR3 totals 13 residues. Germline CDR1 LNHDA, CDR2 SQIVND (reference sequence). The V and J ends lost 6 bases and 9 bases, in that order; junction bases with no gene match: 7. CDR3 protein: CASSRPGQQKLFF. The CDR3 nucleotides read TGTGCCAGTAGCCGACCGGGACAGCAAAAACTGTTTTTT.

Notes on this clonotype: At one of its ends the junction is not consistent with the germline gene, which may arise from a read error. The chain recombines TRBV6-5 with TRBJ2-7, with D possibly being TRBD2 (6 bases). From germline, CDR1 is MNHEY and CDR2 SVGAGI. The CDR3 length is 14 residues. CDR3 in DNA: TGTGCCAGCAGGCCGAACCGGGACTCCCACGAGCAGTACTTC. This sequence encodes CASRPNRDSHEQYF.

This clonotype appeared a few times. V is TRBV2 and J is TRBJ1-5; 7 bases line up with TRBD1. The CDR3 sequence is 18 residues long. V shed 6 bases and J 6 bases; nucleotides not matched to a gene: 20. Germline V gene lookup returns CDR1 SNHLY and CDR2 FYNNEI. The CDR3 DNA reads TGTGCCAGCAGCGCAACCGCTACAGGGGAAGGTTTCAGTCAGCCCCAGCATTTT. As protein: CASSATATGEGFSQPQHF.

This clonotype turned up a few times. This chain links TRBV4-1 with TRBJ1-1, with D perhaps TRBD1 (5 bases). Germline CDR1 and CDR2: MGHRA and YSYEKL. Trimming took 0 bases from V and 7 from J, leaving 9 bases between them. CDR3 length equals 13 residues. The CDR3 nucleotides are TGCGCCAGCAGCCAAGAGGGGACGGGTGAAGCTTTCTTT. Translation gives CASSQEGTGEAFF.

This chain joins TRBV28 and TRBJ1-2, with 8 positions matching TRBD1. With V trimmed by 2 bases and J by 6 bases, 8 bases remained unmatched. The CDR3 covers 15 residues. Germline assignment: CDR1 MDHEN and CDR2 SYDVKM. The CDR3 spells CASSLPQDRVNGYTF. The CDR3 nucleotides read TGTGCCAGCAGTTTACCTCAGGACAGGGTGAATGGCTACACCTTC.

V and J are TRBV27 and TRBJ2-2, with 8 nucleotides matching TRBD1. The germline gives CDR1 MNHEY, CDR2 SMNVEV (reference sequence). The CDR3 covers 16 residues. J was trimmed by 1 base and V by 8 bases; bases with no gene match: 9. CDR3 coding DNA: TGTGCCAGCGGACGGAACGGACAGGGGAACACCGGGGAGCTGTTTTTT. Its translation: CASGRNGQGNTGELFF.

The chain joins TRBV20-1 to TRBJ2-5; TRBD2 agrees at 7 bases. Trimming removed 3 bases from V and 5 bases from J; junction bases left unmatched: 9. This CDR3 comprises 14 residues. Germline V gives CDR1 DFQATT, CDR2 SNEGSKA (reference sequence). CDR3 protein: CSARAAGVRETQYF. The CDR3 bases are TGCAGTGCTAGGGCGGCGGGGGTAAGGGAGACCCAGTACTTC.

This chain connects TRBV27 to TRBJ1-6, with 7 bases that match TRBD1. From germline, CDR1 is MNHEY and CDR2 SMNVEV (reference sequence). V was pared by 6 bases and J by 10 bases, with 9 bases of the junction left unmatched. This CDR3 is 14 amino acids long. The CDR3 DNA reads TGTGCCAGCAGGCCGACAGGGAGGTACTCACCCCTCCACTTT. Amino acid sequence: CASRPTGRYSPLHF.

V gene TRBV12-3 or TRBV12-4 combines with J gene TRBJ2-3; 9 nucleotides match TRBD2. Unmatched junction bases numbered 8, after V lost 2 bases and J lost 5 bases. The CDR3 extends over 16 amino acids. This chain's CDR3 is CASSLSSGRSGDTQYF. CDR3 in DNA: TGTGCCAGCAGTTTATCCAGCGGGAGGTCAGGAGATACGCAGTATTTT.

The V call is TRBV4-1, the J call TRBJ2-7; D tentatively fits TRBD1 or TRBD2 (5 bases each). The CDR3 has 14 amino acids. V was shortened by 3 bases and J by 3 bases, with 12 bases between the two germline ends. Germline CDR1 is MGHRA and CDR2 is YSYEKL. CDR3 DNA sequence: TGCGCCAGCAGCCAGGGACCTCAGCTCTACGAGCAGTACTTC. Amino acid sequence: CASSQGPQLYEQYF.

A few counts support this clonotype. The V call is TRBV7-3, the J call TRBJ1-2, with 8 positions matching TRBD1. The CDR3 extends over 15 amino acids. J was trimmed by 3 bases and V by 5 bases; bases with no gene match: 8. Germline V CDR1 and CDR2: SGHTA, FQGTGA. The CDR3 spells CASSPGGGTDYGYTF. The CDR3 DNA follows: TGTGCCAGCAGCCCAGGGGGCGGGACAGACTATGGCTACACCTTC.